Listed here is a single T cell receptor beta chain. This record belongs to a study of blood T cell repertoires in COVID-19. As for the study in general: The cDNA or gDNA used as material had been derived from T cells, B-cell-depleted T cells, or PBMCs.

Germline V CDR1 and CDR2: MNHNS, SASEGT. With V trimmed by 3 bases and J by 4 bases, 3 bases remained unmatched. The CDR3 spans 15 residues. In the study's own analysis: Estimation of nucleated cell counts relied on the amplification of reference gene primers. TCRdb's table, derived via immunoSEQ multiplex PCR, lists solely in-frame clones and lacks some. Clone size and the V and J calls come from that table; the DNA yielded D and trimming. The table has about 43,000 clones, about 86% seen once; the top ten hold 2% to 3%. The specimen was peripheral blood. This chain uses TRBV6-1 with TRBJ2-2, with TRBD1 identical over 9 bases. This receptor was identified in a woman aged 55-69 years with acute or convalescent COVID-19. Here the CDR3 DNA reads TGTGCCAGCAGTGACCGGACAGGGGTCACCGGGGAGCTGTTTTTT. Protein: CASSDRTGVTGELFF.